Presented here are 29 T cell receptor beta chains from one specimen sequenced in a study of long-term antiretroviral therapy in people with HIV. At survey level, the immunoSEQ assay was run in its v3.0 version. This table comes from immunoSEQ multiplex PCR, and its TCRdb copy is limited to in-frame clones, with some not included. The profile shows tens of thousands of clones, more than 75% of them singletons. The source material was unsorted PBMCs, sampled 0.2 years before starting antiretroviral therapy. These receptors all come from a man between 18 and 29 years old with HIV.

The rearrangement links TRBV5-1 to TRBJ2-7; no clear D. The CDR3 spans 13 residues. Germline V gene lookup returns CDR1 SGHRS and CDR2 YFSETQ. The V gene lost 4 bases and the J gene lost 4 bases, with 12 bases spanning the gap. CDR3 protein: CASSVGAFYEQYF. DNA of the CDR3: TGCGCCAGCAGCGTTGGAGCTTTTTACGAGCAGTACTTC.

The CDR3 loop reads CASSYGGTSEEKLFF. CDR3 DNA sequence: TGTGCCAGCAGTTACGGTGGGACATCGGAGGAAAAACTGTTTTTT. The genes are TRBV6-5 and TRBJ1-4, with a possible D match to TRBD1 (6 bases). This CDR3 contains 15 residues. The V gene's germline CDR1 is MNHEY and CDR2 SVGAGI. Trimming took off 2 bases at V and 8 bases at J, with 15 bases between the two ends.

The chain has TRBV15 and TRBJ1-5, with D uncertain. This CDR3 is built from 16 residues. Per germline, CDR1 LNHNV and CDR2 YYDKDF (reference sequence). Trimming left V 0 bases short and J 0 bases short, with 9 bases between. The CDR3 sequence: CATSRDRIYSNQPQHF. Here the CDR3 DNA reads TGTGCCACCAGCAGAGATAGGATTTATAGCAATCAGCCCCAGCATTTT.

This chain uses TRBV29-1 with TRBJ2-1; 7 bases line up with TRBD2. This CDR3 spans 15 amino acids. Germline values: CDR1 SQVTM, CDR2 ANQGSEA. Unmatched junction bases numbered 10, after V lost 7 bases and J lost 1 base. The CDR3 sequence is CSGSPREVSYNEQFF. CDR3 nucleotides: TGCAGCGGCTCCCCCCGGGAGGTATCCTACAATGAGCAGTTCTTC.

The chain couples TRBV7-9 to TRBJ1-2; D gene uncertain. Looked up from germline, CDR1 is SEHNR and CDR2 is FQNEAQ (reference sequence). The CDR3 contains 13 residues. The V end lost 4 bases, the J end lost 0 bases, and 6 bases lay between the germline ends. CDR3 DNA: TGTGCCAGCAGCTCGTCAGCTAACTATGGCTACACCTTC. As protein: CASSSSANYGYTF. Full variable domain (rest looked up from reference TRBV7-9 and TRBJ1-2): DTGVSQNPRHKITKRGQNVTFRCDPISEHNRLYWYRQTLGQGPEFLTYFQNEAQLEKSRLLSDRFSAERPKGSFSTLEIQRTEQGDSAMYLCASSSSANYGYTFGSGTRLTVV.

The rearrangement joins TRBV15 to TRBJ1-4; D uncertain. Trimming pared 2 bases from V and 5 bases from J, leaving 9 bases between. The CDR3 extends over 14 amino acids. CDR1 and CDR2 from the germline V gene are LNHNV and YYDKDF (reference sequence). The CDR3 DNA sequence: TGTGCCACCAGCAGAATAGGAGGGAATGAAAAACTGTTTTTT. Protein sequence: CATSRIGGNEKLFF.

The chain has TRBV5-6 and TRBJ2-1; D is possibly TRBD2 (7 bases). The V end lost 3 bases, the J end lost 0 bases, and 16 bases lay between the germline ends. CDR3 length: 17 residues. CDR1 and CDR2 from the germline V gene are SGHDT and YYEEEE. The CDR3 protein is CASSSNLADSSYNEQFF. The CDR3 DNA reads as TGTGCCAGCAGCTCAAATCTAGCGGACAGCTCCTACAATGAGCAGTTCTTC.

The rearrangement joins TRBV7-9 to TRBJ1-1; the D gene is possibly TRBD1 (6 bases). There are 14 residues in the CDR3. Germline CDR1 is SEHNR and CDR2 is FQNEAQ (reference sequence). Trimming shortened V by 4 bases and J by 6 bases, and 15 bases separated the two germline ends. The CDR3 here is CASSSIQGTAEAFF. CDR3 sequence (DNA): TGTGCCAGCAGCTCAATTCAGGGGACCGCTGAAGCTTTCTTT.

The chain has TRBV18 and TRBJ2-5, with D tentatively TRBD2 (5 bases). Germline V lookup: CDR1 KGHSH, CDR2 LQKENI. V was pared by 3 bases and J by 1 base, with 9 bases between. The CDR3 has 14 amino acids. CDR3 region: CASSPSGGQETQYF. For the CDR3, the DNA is TGTGCCAGCTCACCCTCCGGAGGCCAAGAGACCCAGTACTTC.

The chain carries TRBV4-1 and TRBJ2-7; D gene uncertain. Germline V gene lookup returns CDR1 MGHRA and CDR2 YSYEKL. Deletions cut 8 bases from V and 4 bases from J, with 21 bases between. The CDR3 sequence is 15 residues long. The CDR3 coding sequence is TGCGCCAGCTCCATGAATCCCTACCTTATATACGAGCAGTACTTC. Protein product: CASSMNPYLIYEQYF.

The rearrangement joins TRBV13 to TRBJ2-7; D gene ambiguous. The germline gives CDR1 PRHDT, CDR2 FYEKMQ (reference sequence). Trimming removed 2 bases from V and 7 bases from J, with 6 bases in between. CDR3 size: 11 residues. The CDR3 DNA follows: TGTGCCAGCAGCTTATCGTCGGAGCAGTACTTC. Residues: CASSLSSEQYF.

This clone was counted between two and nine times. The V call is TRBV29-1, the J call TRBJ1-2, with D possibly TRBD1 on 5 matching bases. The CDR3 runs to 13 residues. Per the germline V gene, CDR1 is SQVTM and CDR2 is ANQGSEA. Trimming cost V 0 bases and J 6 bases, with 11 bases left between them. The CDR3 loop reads CSVEDGGRDGYTF. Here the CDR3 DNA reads TGCAGCGTTGAAGATGGGGGTCGGGATGGCTACACCTTC.

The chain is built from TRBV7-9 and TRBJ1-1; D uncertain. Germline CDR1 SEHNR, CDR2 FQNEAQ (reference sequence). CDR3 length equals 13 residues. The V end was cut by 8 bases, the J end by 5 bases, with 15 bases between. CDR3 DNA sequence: TGTGCCAGCCACAAGGATGGAAGGACTGAAGCTTTCTTT. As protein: CASHKDGRTEAFF.

CDR3 loop: CASSPGAGAPLEQFF. The CDR3 DNA is TGTGCCAGCAGCCCAGGGGCGGGGGCACCCCTTGAGCAGTTCTTC. The chain is built from TRBV9 and TRBJ2-1; D might be TRBD2 (7 bases). This CDR3 is built from 15 residues. CDR1 SGDLS and CDR2 YYNGEE come from the germline V gene. V lost 4 bases and J lost 9, with 20 bases in between.

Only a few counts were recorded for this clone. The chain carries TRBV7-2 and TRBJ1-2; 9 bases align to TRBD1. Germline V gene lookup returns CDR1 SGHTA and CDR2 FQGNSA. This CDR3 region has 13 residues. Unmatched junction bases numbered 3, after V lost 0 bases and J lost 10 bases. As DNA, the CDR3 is TGTGCCAGCAGCTTAGCGGGGACAGGGTCCTACACCTTC. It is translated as CASSLAGTGSYTF. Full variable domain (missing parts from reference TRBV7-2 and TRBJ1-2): GAGVSQSPSNKVTEKGKDVELRCDPISGHTALYWYRQSLGQGLEFLIYFQGNSAPDKSGLPSDRFSAERTGGSVSTLTIQRTQQEDSAVYLCASSLAGTGSYTFGSGTRLTVV.

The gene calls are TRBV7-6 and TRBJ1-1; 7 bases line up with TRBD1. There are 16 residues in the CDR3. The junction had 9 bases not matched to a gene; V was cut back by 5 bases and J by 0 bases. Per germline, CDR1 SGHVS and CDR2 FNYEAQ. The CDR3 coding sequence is TGTGCCAGCAGCCCAACGAGGGGGCCGATGAACACTGAAGCTTTCTTT. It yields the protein CASSPTRGPMNTEAFF.

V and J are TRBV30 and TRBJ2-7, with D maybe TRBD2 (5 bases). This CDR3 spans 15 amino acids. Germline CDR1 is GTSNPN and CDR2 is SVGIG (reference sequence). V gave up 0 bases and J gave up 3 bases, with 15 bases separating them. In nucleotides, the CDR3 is TGTGCCTGGAGTGTACGAGGAGCCGGGGACTACGAGCAGTACTTC. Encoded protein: CAWSVRGAGDYEQYF.

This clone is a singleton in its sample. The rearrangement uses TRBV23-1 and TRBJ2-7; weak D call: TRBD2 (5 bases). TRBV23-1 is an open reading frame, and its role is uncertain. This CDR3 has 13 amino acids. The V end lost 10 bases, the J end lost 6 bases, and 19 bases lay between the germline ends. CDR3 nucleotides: TGCGCCACCACGTCGGTGCGGGCCAGCGAGCAGTACTTC. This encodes CATTSVRASEQYF.

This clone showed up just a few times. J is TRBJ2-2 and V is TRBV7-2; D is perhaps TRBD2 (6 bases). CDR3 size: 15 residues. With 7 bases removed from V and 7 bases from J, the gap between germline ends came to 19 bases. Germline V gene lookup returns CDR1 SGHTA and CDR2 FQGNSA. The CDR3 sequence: CASNHPGRTGGELFF. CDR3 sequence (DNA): TGTGCCAGCAATCACCCGGGGAGGACCGGCGGGGAGCTGTTTTTT.

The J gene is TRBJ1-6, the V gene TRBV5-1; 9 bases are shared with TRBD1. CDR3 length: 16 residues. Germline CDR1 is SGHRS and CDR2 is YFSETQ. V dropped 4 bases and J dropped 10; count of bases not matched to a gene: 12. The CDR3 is CASSPTGGTGHSPLHF. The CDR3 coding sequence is TGCGCCAGCAGCCCCACCGGTGGGACAGGGCACTCACCCCTCCACTTT.

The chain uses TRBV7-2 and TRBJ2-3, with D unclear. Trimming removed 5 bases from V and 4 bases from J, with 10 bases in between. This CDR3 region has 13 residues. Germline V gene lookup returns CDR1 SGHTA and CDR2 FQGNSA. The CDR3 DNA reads TGTGCCAGCAGCCGTCAGTCAGCAGATACGCAGTATTTT. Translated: CASSRQSADTQYF.

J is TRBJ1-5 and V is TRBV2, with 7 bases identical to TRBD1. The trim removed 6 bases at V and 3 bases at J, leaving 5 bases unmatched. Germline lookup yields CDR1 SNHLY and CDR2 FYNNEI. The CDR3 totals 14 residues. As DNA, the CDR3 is TGTGCCAGCAGACGGACAGGATCCAATCAGCCCCAGCATTTT. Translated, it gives CASRRTGSNQPQHF. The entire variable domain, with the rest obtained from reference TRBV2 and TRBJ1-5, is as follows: EPEVTQTPSHQVTQMGQEVILRCVPISNHLYFYWYRQILGQKVEFLVSFYNNEISEKSEIFDDQFSVERPDGSNFTLKIRSTKLEDSAMYFCASRRTGSNQPQHFGDGTRLSIL.

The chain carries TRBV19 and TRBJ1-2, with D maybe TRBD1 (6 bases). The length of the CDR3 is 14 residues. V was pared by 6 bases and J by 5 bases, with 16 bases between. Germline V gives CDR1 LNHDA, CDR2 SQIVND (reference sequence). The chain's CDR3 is CASSPTGSLYGYTF. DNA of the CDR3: TGTGCCAGTAGCCCTACAGGGTCCTTGTATGGCTACACCTTC.

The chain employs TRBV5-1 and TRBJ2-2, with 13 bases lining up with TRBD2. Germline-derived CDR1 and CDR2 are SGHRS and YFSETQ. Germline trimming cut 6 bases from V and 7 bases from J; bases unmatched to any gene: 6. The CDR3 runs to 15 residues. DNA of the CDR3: TGCGCCAGCAAATTCGGACTAGCGGGGGACGGGGAGCTGTTTTTT. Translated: CASKFGLAGDGELFF.

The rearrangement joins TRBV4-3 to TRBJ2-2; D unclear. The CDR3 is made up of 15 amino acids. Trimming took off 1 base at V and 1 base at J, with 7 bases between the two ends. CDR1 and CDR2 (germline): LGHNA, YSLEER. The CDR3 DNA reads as TGCGCCAGCAGCCAAGTCCAGTTGAACACCGGGGAGCTGTTTTTT. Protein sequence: CASSQVQLNTGELFF.

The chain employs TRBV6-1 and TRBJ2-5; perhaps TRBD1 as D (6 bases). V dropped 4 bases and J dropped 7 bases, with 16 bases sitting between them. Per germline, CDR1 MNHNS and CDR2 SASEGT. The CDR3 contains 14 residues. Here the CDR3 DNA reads TGTGCCAGCAGTGCGAACAGGGTTCGGGGGACCCAGTACTTC. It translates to CASSANRVRGTQYF.

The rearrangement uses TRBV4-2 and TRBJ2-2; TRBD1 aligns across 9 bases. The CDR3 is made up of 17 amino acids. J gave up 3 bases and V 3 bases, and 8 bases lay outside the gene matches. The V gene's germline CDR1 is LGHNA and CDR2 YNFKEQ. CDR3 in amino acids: CASSQASDRGYTGELFF. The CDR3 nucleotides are TGTGCCAGCAGCCAGGCGAGCGACAGGGGGTACACCGGGGAGCTGTTTTTT.

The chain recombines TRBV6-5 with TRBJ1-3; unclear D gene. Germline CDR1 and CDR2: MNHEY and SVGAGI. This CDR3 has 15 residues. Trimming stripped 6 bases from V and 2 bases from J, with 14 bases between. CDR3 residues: CASSADTEPGNTIYF. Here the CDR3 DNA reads TGTGCCAGCAGCGCAGACACCGAACCTGGAAACACCATATATTTT.

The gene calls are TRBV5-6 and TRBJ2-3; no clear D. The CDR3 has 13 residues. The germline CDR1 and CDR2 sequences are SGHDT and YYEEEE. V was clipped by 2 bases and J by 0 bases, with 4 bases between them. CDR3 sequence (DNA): TGTGCCAGCAGCTTCTACAGCACAGATACGCAGTATTTT. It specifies CASSFYSTDTQYF.